The clone carrying this T cell receptor (beta chain) was recorded once. CDR1 SEHNR and CDR2 FQNEAQ come from the germline V gene (reference sequence). Trimming cost V 3 bases and J 0 bases; bases outside gene matches: 4. The CDR3 has 15 amino acids. The data were taken from a study of blood T cell repertoires in COVID-19. Generated by immunoSEQ multiplex PCR, the TCRdb table keeps only in-frame clones and is missing some. The sample shows over 200,000 clones, about 90% of them seen only once. Sequenced material: PBMCs or T cells enriched from blood (not recorded which). V and J are TRBV7-9 and TRBJ1-2, with 7 nucleotides matching TRBD1. This clonotype originated in a man aged 30 to 39 who had recovered from COVID-19. In DNA form, the CDR3 reads TGTGCCAGCAGCTTCAAGGGGGCGGCTAACTATGGCTACACCTTC. Amino acids: CASSFKGAANYGYTF.